What follows are 21 T cell receptor beta chains derived from one specimen sequenced in a study of cytomegalovirus exposure and HLA in healthy donors. Vbeta (60) and Jbeta (13) primers were used in the PCR. The protocol was immunoSEQ multiplex PCR, while the TCRdb copy is restricted to in-frame clones and leaves out a portion. The table records roughly 190,000 clones, roughly four fifths of them present only once. The sequencing sample was made of PBMCs. These receptors all come from a woman aged 25 to 39 in good health and CMV-seropositive.

The chain employs TRBV5-8 and TRBJ1-1; TRBD1 agrees at 7 bases. Trimming took 1 base from V and 7 from J; bases not matched to a gene: 4. Germline values: CDR1 SGHTS, CDR2 YDEGEE. This CDR3 region has 13 residues. CDR3: CASSLKGAGEAFF. CDR3 coding DNA: TGTGCCAGCAGCTTGAAGGGGGCTGGTGAAGCTTTCTTT. The full variable domain, in which reference TRBV5-8 and TRBJ1-1 provide the parts outside the CDR3, is EAGVTQSPTHLIKTRGQQATLRCSPISGHTSVYWYQQALGLGLQFLLWYDEGEERNRGNFPPRFSGRQFPNYSSELNVNALELEDSALYLCASSLKGAGEAFFGQGTRLTVV.

The J gene is TRBJ2-5, the V gene TRBV5-8; 14 positions match TRBD2. This CDR3 region has 18 residues. V dropped 2 bases and J dropped 4; count of bases not matched to a gene: 10. Germline lookup yields CDR1 SGHTS and CDR2 YDEGEE. In DNA form, the CDR3 reads TGTGCCAGCAGCTTAGGACAGGCTGGACTAGCGGGGGGAGAGACCCAGTACTTC. Translated: CASSLGQAGLAGGETQYF.

The chain combines TRBV28 with TRBJ2-7; no clear D. The V gene lost 2 bases and the J gene lost 3 bases, with 5 bases spanning the gap. Germline-derived CDR1 and CDR2 are MDHEN and SYDVKM. This CDR3 is built from 12 residues. In DNA form, the CDR3 reads TGTGCCAGCAGTTTACAGTACTACGAGCAGTACTTC. This codes for CASSLQYYEQYF.

The chain uses TRBV30 and TRBJ2-3; D might be TRBD2 (7 bases). CDR1 and CDR2 (germline): GTSNPN, SVGIG (reference sequence). The CDR3 totals 15 residues. The ends were cut back, 2 bases at V and 3 bases at J, with 15 bases in the middle. The CDR3 is CAWSRGGTVTDTQYF. The CDR3 DNA follows: TGTGCCTGGAGTAGGGGGGGGACTGTGACAGATACGCAGTATTTT.

This clone was counted a single time. This chain joins TRBV10-3 and TRBJ1-3, with D unresolved. CDR3 length: 16 amino acids. Germline V gene data show CDR1 as ENHRY and CDR2 as SYGVKD. With 3 bases removed from V and 1 base from J, the gap between germline ends came to 13 bases. Here the CDR3 reads CAISEGQAGSGNTIYF. DNA for the CDR3: TGTGCCATCAGTGAAGGCCAGGCCGGTTCTGGAAACACCATATATTTT.

The V and J genes are TRBV18 and TRBJ1-1, with unresolved D. V lost 4 bases and J 1 base, leaving 10 bases between the germline ends. The CDR3 is 14 residues long. Germline CDR1 and CDR2: KGHSH and LQKENI. In nucleotides, the CDR3 is TGTGCCAGCTCACGGGAGAGCAAGAACACTGAAGCTTTCTTT. This sequence encodes CASSRESKNTEAFF.

In its sample, this clone was seen once. The chain combines TRBV15 with TRBJ2-1; tentatively, D is TRBD1 (6 bases). Trimming left V 10 bases short and J 5 bases short, with 18 bases between. The V gene's germline CDR1 is LNHNV and CDR2 YYDKDF (reference sequence). This CDR3 comprises 14 residues. The CDR3: CASSSGAVNNEQFF. CDR3 in DNA: TGTGCCAGTTCCTCAGGGGCAGTCAACAATGAGCAGTTCTTC.

The rearrangement uses TRBV7-9 and TRBJ2-5, with D uncertain. Per germline, CDR1 SEHNR and CDR2 FQNEAQ (reference sequence). The V end lost 5 bases, the J end lost 1 base, and 5 bases lay between the germline ends. This CDR3 has 12 amino acids. The CDR3 is CASSVVQETQYF. Here the CDR3 DNA reads TGTGCCAGCAGCGTCGTCCAAGAGACCCAGTACTTC.

This clone has more than one count but fewer than ten. The rearrangement uses TRBV4-1 and TRBJ2-3; weak D call: TRBD1 (6 bases). In germline, CDR1 is MGHRA, CDR2 YSYEKL. The CDR3 extends over 15 amino acids. V shed 0 bases and J shed 6 bases, with 13 bases lying between them. Here the CDR3 reads CASSQEVRRGDTQYF. CDR3 nucleotide sequence: TGCGCCAGCAGCCAAGAAGTTCGTAGGGGGGATACGCAGTATTTT.

This chain uses TRBV30 with TRBJ2-3; D gene unclear. Trimming took off 1 base at V and 5 bases at J, with 7 bases between the two ends. The CDR3 is 12 residues long. Germline V gives CDR1 GTSNPN, CDR2 SVGIG (reference sequence). CDR3 coding DNA: TGTGCCTGGAGTGCTAGTGGAGATACGCAGTATTTT. Protein product: CAWSASGDTQYF.

DNA of the CDR3: TGCAGCGTTGTAGAACAGAGTAACACCGGGGAGCTGTTTTTT. Its translation: CSVVEQSNTGELFF. The V and J genes are TRBV29-1 and TRBJ2-2; D uncertain. Trimming took 4 bases from V and 2 from J, leaving 11 bases between them. The CDR3 sequence is 14 residues long. Germline CDR1 and CDR2: SQVTM and ANQGSEA.

The V gene is TRBV4-1, the J gene TRBJ2-1, with a tentative D call TRBD1 (5 bases). The CDR3 contains 17 residues. CDR1 is MGHRA and CDR2 is YSYEKL in the germline V gene. V lost 1 base, J lost 4 bases, and 17 bases lay in between. In DNA form, the CDR3 reads TGCGCCAGCAGCCAAGGATCTTCAGGGCTTCGGTACAATGAGCAGTTCTTC. Residues: CASSQGSSGLRYNEQFF.

The chain carries TRBV5-1 and TRBJ2-5; D gene unclear. Near its end, the DNA agrees better with TRBJ2-7, so the J call may be wrong. The CDR3 sequence is 14 residues long. CDR1 is SGHRS and CDR2 is YFSETQ in the germline V gene. CDR3 amino acids: CASSPVGLDYEQYF. The CDR3 coding sequence is TGCGCCAGCAGCCCCGTGGGGTTAGACTACGAGCAGTACTTC.

The V gene is TRBV6-1, the J gene TRBJ2-1, with 7 bases aligning to TRBD2. V trimming: 7 bases; J trimming: 4 bases; junction bases outside the gene matches: 7. The CDR3 totals 14 residues. The germline CDR1 and CDR2 sequences are MNHNS and SASEGT. CDR3 coding DNA: TGTGCCAGCACCTCTCAGGGAGGGTACAATGAGCAGTTCTTC. Translating it yields CASTSQGGYNEQFF.

The sample holds a few counts of this clone. The CDR3 DNA reads as TGTGCCAGCAGTGAAATTAGACTAGCGGGAGGGTCCGGGGAGCTGTTTTTT. Translation gives CASSEIRLAGGSGELFF. J is TRBJ2-2 and V is TRBV2, with TRBD2 matching 14 bases. Losses at the gene ends were 2 bases for V and 6 bases for J; bases not matched to a gene: 5. The CDR3 runs to 17 residues. Germline loops: CDR1 SNHLY, CDR2 FYNNEI.

CDR3 sequence: CASSLDSGNEQFF. CDR3 in DNA: TGTGCCAGCAGCTTAGACAGTGGGAATGAGCAGTTCTTC. The chain uses TRBV13 and TRBJ2-1, with D uncertain. The ends were cut back, 1 base at V and 7 bases at J, with 8 bases in the middle. Germline CDR1 PRHDT, CDR2 FYEKMQ (reference sequence). The CDR3 covers 13 residues.

The CDR3, as DNA: TGCGCCAGCAGCCAAGACGGACTCGGGGACTTTAACTATGGCTACACCTTC. It specifies CASSQDGLGDFNYGYTF. The V and J genes are TRBV4-3 and TRBJ1-2; tentative D call: TRBD1 (5 bases). V shed 0 bases and J shed 1 base, with 15 bases lying between them. The germline CDR1 and CDR2 sequences are LGHNA and YSLEER. This CDR3 spans 17 amino acids.

The sample holds a few counts of this clone. The V and J genes are TRBV5-1 and TRBJ2-3; 7 nucleotides match TRBD2. The CDR3 runs 15 residues. Germline loops: CDR1 SGHRS, CDR2 YFSETQ. Losses at the gene ends were 0 bases for V and 4 bases for J; bases not matched to a gene: 5. In DNA form, the CDR3 reads TGCGCCAGCAGCTTGGGACTAGCAAACCCAGATACGCAGTATTTT. It translates to CASSLGLANPDTQYF.

The DNA for the CDR3 is TGCGCCAGCAGCCAATTGGGGGCCCCCGCTAATGAAAAACTGTTTTTT. Amino acid sequence: CASSQLGAPANEKLFF. The V and J genes are TRBV4-1 and TRBJ1-4, with D possibly TRBD1 on 6 matching bases. Germline-derived CDR1 and CDR2 are MGHRA and YSYEKL. This CDR3 is built from 16 residues. V was cut by 2 bases and J by 3 bases, with 13 bases left in between.

The chain is built from TRBV10-2 and TRBJ2-5, with TRBD2 identical over 12 bases. This CDR3 region has 15 residues. Trimming at V came to 3 bases and at J to 7 bases, leaving 6 bases not matched to a gene. CDR1 WSHSY and CDR2 SAAADI come from the germline V gene. CDR3 nucleotide sequence: TGCGCCAGCAGTGAACAGATGACTAGCGGGGGGACCCAGTACTTC. Translation gives CASSEQMTSGGTQYF.

This chain links TRBV20-1 with TRBJ2-1, with 8 bases identical to TRBD1. CDR3 length equals 11 residues. V lost 6 bases, J lost 15 bases, and 10 bases stayed unmatched. Per the germline V gene, CDR1 is DFQATT and CDR2 is SNEGSKA (reference sequence). For the CDR3, the DNA is TGCAGTGCAAGACAGGGGCTGTTGGGGTTCTTC. Amino acid sequence: CSARQGLLGFF.